This T cell receptor (beta chain) came from a study of shared clonotypes between healthy human individuals. The method was immunoSEQ multiplex PCR; TCRdb's version includes in-frame clones alone and lacks a portion of them. The sample records about 460,000 clones, 77% being singletons. The V end lost 3 bases, the J end lost 3 bases, and 24 bases lay between the germline ends. CDR3 length: 18 amino acids. Germline V gene sequence: CDR1 MDHEN, CDR2 SYDVKM. This sequence joins TRBV28 and TRBJ2-7; no clear D. Sequenced sample: PBMCs. The receptor was isolated from a woman between 40 and 50 years old in good health. Some clones in this sample may be carry-over from other donors' samples. Here the CDR3 reads CASSFWAPSTGSLYEQYF. The CDR3 nucleotides read TGTGCCAGCAGTTTTTGGGCCCCCTCGACCGGGTCCCTCTACGAGCAGTACTTC.